The rows below give T cell receptor beta chains drawn from one sample of a study of esophageal squamous cell carcinoma under preoperative chemotherapy. Each CDR3 protein gets one entry after TCRdb re-called the PCR reads with MiXCR. The sample has 10,000 to 15,000 distinct CDR3 sequences, 45% to 55% seen once. This sample was taken from a patient given preoperative chemotherapy. These receptors were collected from a human donor with esophageal squamous cell carcinoma. The donor label of this sample is uncertain. Each CDR3 is given with its conserved first and last residue. A D gene is named only where the DNA matches it firmly. Not every row has a clone size; where given, it reads once, few, many or a size class.

j_gene | abundance | len | d_gene | v_gene | CDR3aa | CDR3nt
TRBJ1-1 | - | 13 | - | TRBV6-1 | CASQLQSNTEAFF | TGTGCCAGTCAACTTCAGAGTAACACTGAAGCTTTCTTT
TRBJ2-5 | many | 15 | TRBD1 | TRBV6-8 | CARNTHRGRQETQYF | TGTGCCAGAAATACCCACAGGGGGCGCCAAGAGACCCAGTACTTC
TRBJ2-2 | - | 14 | - | TRBV6-1 | CASRLIRDTGELFF | TGTGCCAGCAGACTCATCCGAGACACCGGGGAGCTGTTTTTT
TRBJ2-3 | - | 14 | TRBD2 | TRBV10-3 | CAISARGAQDTQYF | TGTGCCATCAGTGCGCGGGGGGCGCAAGATACGCAGTATTTT
TRBJ2-4 | many | 15 | - | TRBV7-2 | CASSSTTIAKNIQYF | TGTGCCAGCAGTAGCACAACGATAGCCAAAAACATTCAGTACTTC
TRBJ2-1 | few | 16 | TRBD2 | TRBV4-2 | CASSQDAGGTYNEQFF | TGTGCCAGCAGCCAAGATGCGGGAGGGACCTACAATGAGCAGTTCTTC
TRBJ2-1 | - | 14 | - | TRBV7-6 | CASSFNEARIEQFF | TGTGCCAGCAGCTTTAACGAAGCGCGGATTGAGCAGTTCTTC
TRBJ1-1 | - | 12 | - | TRBV6-1 | CASSEVRTEAFF | TGTGCCAGCAGTGAAGTACGCACTGAAGCTTTCTTT
TRBJ2-7 | - | 14 | TRBD2 | TRBV10-1 | CASSSSGRPYEQYF | TGCGCCAGCAGTTCTAGCGGGAGGCCTTACGAGCAGTACTTC
TRBJ2-5 | few | 16 | TRBD2 | TRBV7-2 | CASRGRGGRAKETQYF | TGTGCCAGCAGGGGGCGGGGGGGCCGTGCCAAAGAGACCCAGTACTTC
TRBJ2-3 | - | 15 | - | TRBV6-1 | CASSENGIATETQYF | TGTGCCAGCAGCGAGAACGGGATAGCAACAGAGACGCAGTATTTT
TRBJ2-2 | medium-sized | 15 | TRBD1 | TRBV12-3/TRBV12-4 | CASSSLRGLTGELFF | TGTGCCAGCAGTTCCCTCAGGGGGCTTACCGGGGAGCTGTTTTTT
TRBJ2-5 | - | 10 | - | TRBV6-1 | CASSEETQYF | TGTGCCAGCAGTGAAGAGACCCAGTACTTC
TRBJ2-3 | - | 17 | TRBD2 | TRBV7-2 | CASSLELLAGGLDKQYF | TGTGCCAGCAGCCTCGAGCTACTGGCGGGAGGCTTAGATAAGCAGTACTTT
TRBJ2-7 | - | 15 | TRBD2 | TRBV6-1 | CARSDGTSASYTQYF | TGTGCCAGGAGCGATGGGACTAGCGCCTCATATACGCAGTACTTC
TRBJ2-2 | - | 14 | - | TRBV6-1 | CASSEGWGTGKLFF | TGTGCCAGCAGTGAGGGATGGGGCACCGGTAAGCTGTTTTTT
TRBJ2-1 | - | 16 | - | TRBV6-2/TRBV6-3 | CASSYEPGVAYNEQFF | TGTGCCAGCAGTTACGAACCGGGAGTAGCCTACAATGAGCAGTTCTTC
TRBJ2-4 | - | 14 | - | TRBV6-1 | CASRTSGATDTQYF | TGTGCCAGCAGGACGAGCGGAGCCACAGATACGCAGTACTTC
TRBJ2-1 | many | 16 | TRBD2 | TRBV6-1 | CASGTSGTLSYNEQFF | TGTGCCAGTGGGACTAGCGGGACCCTTTCCTACAATGAGCAGTTCTTC
TRBJ2-3 | - | 14 | - | TRBV6-1 | CASSEGVSTGKQYF | TGTGCCAGCAGTGAGGGTGTGAGCACCGGGAAGCAGTATTTT
TRBJ2-5 | few | 13 | TRBD1 | TRBV6-1 | CASSRTGDETQYF | TGTGCCAGCAGTCGGACAGGGGATGAGACCCAGTACTTC
TRBJ1-1 | few | 14 | TRBD1 | TRBV11-3 | CASSSGTVNTEAFF | TGTGCCAGCAGCTCCGGGACAGTGAACACTGAAGCTTTCTTT
TRBJ2-1 | - | 14 | - | TRBV12-3/TRBV12-4 | CASSLAGSATEQFF | TGTGCCAGCAGTTTAGCGGGCTCTGCTACTGAGCAGTTCTTC
TRBJ2-3 | - | 16 | - | TRBV6-1 | CASSEFWGCYKDTQYF | TGTGCCAGCAGTGAATTTTGGGGGTGCTACAAAGATACGCAGTATTTC
TRBJ2-7 | - | 12 | - | TRBV6-1 | CASSQTEYEQYF | TGTGCCAGCAGTCAGACAGAATACGAGCAGTACTTC
TRBJ1-4 | few | 15 | TRBD1 | TRBV7-6 | CASSPAGGTHEKLFF | TGTGCCAGCAGCCCCGCAGGGGGGACGCATGAAAAACTGTTTTTT
TRBJ2-4 | few | 18 | - | TRBV6-1 | CASSEVGASGGRENIQYF | TGTGCCAGCAGTGAAGTTGGCGCCTCGGGCGGCAGAGAAAACATTCAGTACTTC
TRBJ2-7 | - | 20 | - | TRBV10-2 | CASREPNGLADTGLMGEQYF | TGCGCCAGCAGGGAGCCTAACGGACTGGCCGATACTGGGCTCATGGGCGAGCAGTACTTC
TRBJ2-3 | - | 17 | - | TRBV6-1 | CASSATPREVRAHAQYF | TGTGCCAGCAGCGCTACCCCGAGGGAAGTGCGTGCACATGCGCAGTATTTC
TRBJ2-3 | - | 15 | TRBD2 | TRBV6-1 | CASRLLAGASNAQFF | TGTGCCAGCAGACTTCTAGCGGGAGCGTCCAATGCGCAGTTCTTT
TRBJ2-7 | - | 16 | - | TRBV6-1 | CASSEFWGSYKDMQYF | TGTGCCAGCAGTGAATTTTGGGGAAGCTACAAAGACATGCAGTACTTC
TRBJ2-1 | - | 14 | - | TRBV7-2 | CASSPTGQNYEQFF | TGTGCCAGCAGCCCGACGGGTCAAAACTACGAGCAGTTCTTC
TRBJ2-3 | once | 14 | - | TRBV25-1 | CASSGHLSTDTQYF | TGTGCCAGCTCGGGACACCTTAGCACAGATACGCAGTATTTT
TRBJ2-3 | many | 15 | - | TRBV10-1 | CASSESRGPTDTQYF | TGCGCCAGCAGTGAGTCGAGGGGTCCCACAGATACGCAGTATTTT
TRBJ2-4 | medium-sized | 13 | - | TRBV27 | CASRGMAKNIQYF | TGTGCCAGCAGGGGGATGGCCAAAAACATTCAGTACTTC
TRBJ2-1 | few | 14 | TRBD2 | TRBV27 | CASSLAGGPGEQFF | TGTGCCAGCAGCCTAGCGGGAGGGCCTGGAGAGCAGTTCTTC
TRBJ2-3 | - | 16 | - | TRBV6-1 | CASSELWRSATDTQYF | TGTGCCAGCAGTGAATTGTGGCGAAGCGCCACAGATACGCAGTATTTT
TRBJ1-2 | - | 14 | TRBD1 | TRBV11-3 | CASSLDSGGYGYTF | TGTGCCAGCAGCTTGGATTCAGGGGGCTATGGCTACACCTTC
TRBJ2-3 | - | 15 | - | TRBV27 | CASSLFGGLQETQYF | TGTGCCAGCAGTTTATTTGGGGGACTGCAAGAGACGCAGTATTTC
TRBJ1-4 | - | 14 | - | TRBV6-1 | CASSSRPRGEKLFF | TGTGCCAGCAGCTCGAGACCGAGGGGTGAAAAACTGTTTTTT
TRBJ2-1 | large | 17 | TRBD2 | TRBV6-6 | CASSYSMLAGGPREQFF | TGTGCCAGCAGTTACTCGATGCTAGCGGGAGGGCCCCGCGAGCAGTTCTTC
TRBJ2-1 | - | 15 | TRBD2 | TRBV6-1 | CASSDPGLAPGEQFF | TGTGCCAGCAGTGACCCGGGACTAGCTCCCGGGGAGCAGTTTTTC
TRBJ2-7 | many | 16 | TRBD2 | TRBV7-8 | CASSPSGGRVGNEQYF | TGTGCCAGCAGCCCGAGTGGCGGGAGGGTGGGCAATGAGCAGTACTTC
TRBJ2-3 | - | 13 | - | TRBV3-1 | CASSQAVTDTQYF | TGTGCCAGCAGCCAAGCGGTCACAGATACGCAGTATTTT
TRBJ2-2 | - | 14 | - | TRBV6-1 | CVGSQGVRTDELYF | TGTGTCGGCAGCCAGGGTGTGAGGACAGATGAGCTGTATTTT
TRBJ2-3 | - | 13 | - | TRBV6-1 | CARGERVEDTQYF | TGTGCCAGGGGGGAGAGGGTCGAAGATACGCAGTATTTT
TRBJ2-7 | large | 15 | - | TRBV7-2 | CASSPSGFSSYEQYF | TGTGCCAGCAGCCCCAGCGGGTTTAGCTCCTACGAGCAGTACTTC
TRBJ2-1 | - | 16 | - | TRBV7-8 | CASSLSGLSPYNEQFF | TGTGCCAGCAGCTTATCCGGACTCTCGCCTTACAATGAGCAGTTCTTC
TRBJ2-1 | few | 15 | TRBD2 | TRBV6-1 | CASSEFVGRGNEQFF | TGTGCCAGCAGTGAATTTGTCGGGAGGGGAAATGAGCAGTTCTTC
TRBJ2-2 | - | 11 | - | TRBV10-2 | CASSSAGELFF | TGCGCCAGCAGTTCCGCCGGGGAGCTGTTTTTT
TRBJ2-7 | - | 13 | - | TRBV5-1 | CASSGDGPNEQYF | TGCGCCAGCAGCGGGGACGGTCCTAACGAGCAGTACTTC
TRBJ1-2 | - | 11 | - | TRBV6-1 | CASSEDIGYTF | TGTGCCAGCAGTGAGGACATTGGCTACACCTTC
TRBJ1-1 | - | 14 | - | TRBV6-5 | CASSYLRTDTEAFF | TGTGCCAGCAGTTACCTAAGGACTGACACTGAAGCTTTCTTT
TRBJ2-1 | medium-sized | 15 | - | TRBV27 | CASSATGVPYNEQFF | TGTGCCAGCAGTGCTACGGGAGTGCCCTACAATGAGCAGTTCTTC
TRBJ1-6 | medium-sized | 15 | - | TRBV6-1 | CASTAGVGGNSPLHF | TGTGCCAGCACTGCCGGTGTAGGGGGGAATTCACCCCTCCACTTT
TRBJ2-5 | many | 14 | - | TRBV7-2 | CASSLSGWSETQYF | TGTGCCAGCAGCTTGTCAGGGTGGTCCGAGACCCAGTACTTC
TRBJ2-2 | - | 16 | - | TRBV27 | CASSESGRTNTGELFF | TGTGCCAGCAGCGAATCGGGACGGACTAACACCGGGGAGCTGTTTTTT